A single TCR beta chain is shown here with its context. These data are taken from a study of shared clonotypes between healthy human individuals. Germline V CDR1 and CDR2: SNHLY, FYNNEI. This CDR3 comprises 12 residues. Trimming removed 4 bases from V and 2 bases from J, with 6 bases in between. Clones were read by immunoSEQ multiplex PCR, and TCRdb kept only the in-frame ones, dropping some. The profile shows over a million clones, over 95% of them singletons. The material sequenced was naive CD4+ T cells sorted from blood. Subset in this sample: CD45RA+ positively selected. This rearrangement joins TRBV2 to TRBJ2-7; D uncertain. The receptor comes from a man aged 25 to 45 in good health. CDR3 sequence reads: CASSVGTYEQYF. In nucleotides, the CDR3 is TGTGCCAGCAGTGTTGGTACCTACGAGCAGTACTTC.